This TCR beta chain comes out of a study of T cells in localized non-small cell lung cancer. Sequencing was performed with immunoSEQ multiplex PCR; in TCRdb, only in-frame clones are kept and a portion is missing. Of about 26,000 clones listed, more than 85% are singletons. Comment on this clone: Its matching antigen is unknown.

The V end lost 2 bases, the J end lost 0 bases, and 3 bases lay between the germline ends. This CDR3 is 13 amino acids long. Germline lookup yields CDR1 SGHNT and CDR2 YENEEA. Study outcomes and limitations: Higher adjacent-lung clonality was associated with shorter survival. Only one tumor region was sequenced, so heterogeneity remains possible. Adjacent uninvolved lung had the highest clonality, suggesting focused antigen responses. Adjacent lung held a median roughly 60 of the top 100 tumor clones.

This chain uses TRBV11-3 with TRBJ2-3; D not certain. Specimen: peripheral blood, collected before any cancer treatment. The TCR comes from a female donor older than 55 with stage II squamous cell lung carcinoma. This CDR3 is CASSLTSTDTQYF. In DNA, the CDR3 is TGTGCCAGCAGCTTAACAAGCACAGATACGCAGTATTTT. Looking up the rest from reference TRBV11-3 and TRBJ2-3 gives the full variable domain: EAGVVQSPRYKIIEKKQPVAFWCNPISGHNTLYWYLQNLGQGPELLIRYENEEAVDDSQLPKDRFSAERLKGVDSTLKIQPAELGDSAVYLCASSLTSTDTQYFGPGTRLTVL.